These 16 T cell receptor beta chains were all obtained from the same sample, sequenced in a study of T cells in Graves' hyperthyroidism and ophthalmopathy. The TCR beta CDR3 regions underwent amplification using RNA transcripts as the source. HTBI primers were the set used in a first-round RT-PCR of the TCR CDR3. TCRdb recomputed calls from the multiplex PCR reads with MiXCR, one row per CDR3 protein. The sample shows about 380,000 distinct CDR3 sequences, 11% to 15% of them seen only once. Sample: blood. Receptors were obtained from a woman between 55 and 75 years old with Graves' hyperthyroidism.

In this sample, this clonotype turned up many times. The rearrangement joins TRBV12-3 or TRBV12-4 to TRBJ2-7, with a possible D match to TRBD2 (5 bases). Trimming pared 5 bases from V and 9 bases from J, leaving 14 bases between. This CDR3 is 12 amino acids long. CDR3 DNA sequence: TGTGCCAGCAGTCCGGGGTCTCAGTGGCAGTACTTC. Residues: CASSPGSQWQYF.

This clonotype was recorded many times. The chain employs TRBV27 and TRBJ2-7; TRBD2 matches 11 bases. Trimming at V came to 1 base and at J to 5 bases, leaving 4 bases not matched to a gene. The CDR3 has 15 amino acids. Germline loops: CDR1 MNHEY, CDR2 SMNVEV (reference sequence). This CDR3 is CASSLLGTSGDEQYF. DNA of the CDR3: TGTGCCAGCAGTTTATTAGGGACTAGCGGCGACGAGCAGTACTTC.

This clonotype showed up many times. The chain uses TRBV12-3 or TRBV12-4 and TRBJ2-1; 7 bases match TRBD2. The CDR3 length is 18 residues. Germline trimming cut 3 bases from V and 3 bases from J; bases unmatched to any gene: 14. CDR3 in DNA: TGTGCCAGCAGTTTGGATGTGGCGGCTAGCGGAAACTACAATGAGCAGTTCTTC. It translates to CASSLDVAASGNYNEQFF.

The chain joins TRBV9 to TRBJ2-7; D might be TRBD1 or TRBD2, each matching 5 bases. The CDR3 has 16 residues. Trimming removed 0 bases at V and 3 bases at J, with 16 bases between. The germline V gene has CDR1 SGDLS and CDR2 YYNGEE. CDR3 sequence: CASSVAPGGQGYEQYF. The CDR3 region has the DNA TGTGCCAGCAGCGTAGCCCCAGGAGGTCAGGGCTACGAGCAGTACTTC. The full variable domain, with the rest looked up from reference TRBV9 and TRBJ2-7, is DSGVTQTPKHLITATGQRVTLRCSPRSGDLSVYWYQQSLDQGLQFLIQYYNGEERAKGNILERFSAQQFPDLHSELNLSSLELGDSALYFCASSVAPGGQGYEQYFGPGTRLTVT.

V gene TRBV5-6 combines with J gene TRBJ1-6, with TRBD1 matching over 8 bases. With 3 bases clipped from V and 10 bases from J, the junction kept 6 bases outside the gene matches. The CDR3 is 14 residues long. In germline, CDR1 is SGHDT, CDR2 YYEEEE. The CDR3 region is CASSYRQGRSPLHF. The CDR3 DNA follows: TGTGCCAGCAGCTACCGACAGGGGCGGTCACCCCTCCACTTT.

Ten or more counts support this clonotype. The chain carries TRBV2 and TRBJ2-7; TRBD1 matches 11 bases. The CDR3 is 15 residues long. The V segment lost 4 bases and the J segment 1 base; nucleotides outside the gene matches: 3. CDR1 is SNHLY and CDR2 is FYNNEI in the germline V gene. The CDR3 is CASSGRDRGSYEQYF. CDR3 nucleotide sequence: TGTGCCAGCAGTGGCCGGGACAGGGGGTCCTACGAGCAGTACTTC.

This clonotype was picked up a small number of times. The gene calls are TRBV2 and TRBJ2-7; 9 positions agree with TRBD1. Germline assignment: CDR1 SNHLY and CDR2 FYNNEI. V lost 3 bases and J lost 2; bases outside the gene matches: 8. This CDR3 is built from 16 residues. In nucleotides, the CDR3 is TGTGCCAGCAGTGATTCTTCCGGGACAGGGCCCTACGAGCAGTACTTC. The encoded protein is CASSDSSGTGPYEQYF.

This clonotype was found many times. V is TRBV11-2 and J is TRBJ2-7; 16 bases map to TRBD2. This CDR3 spans 16 amino acids. Trimming took 6 bases from V and 4 from J; bases not matched to a gene: 6. The germline gives CDR1 SGHAT, CDR2 FQNNGV. The CDR3 bases are TGTGCCAGCAGTGGGACTAGCGGGAGGGCCGGGTACGAGCAGTACTTC. It codes for CASSGTSGRAGYEQYF.

This clonotype was detected ten times or more. This chain connects TRBV2 to TRBJ2-7, with no clear D. V lost 3 bases and J 4 bases, leaving 4 bases between the germline ends. Germline V gene sequence: CDR1 SNHLY, CDR2 FYNNEI. CDR3 length: 11 residues. The CDR3 spells CASSEVYEQYF. The DNA of the CDR3 is TGTGCCAGCAGTGAGGTGTACGAGCAGTACTTC.

This clonotype was observed at least ten times. The chain employs TRBV30 and TRBJ1-5; 12 bases map to TRBD1. Germline V CDR1 and CDR2: GTSNPN, SVGIG (reference sequence). With V trimmed by 5 bases and J by 9 bases, 5 bases remained unmatched. The CDR3 extends over 13 amino acids. CDR3 in DNA: TGTGCCTGGGGGACAGGGGGCCCGTCGCCCCAGCATTTT. Translating gives CAWGTGGPSPQHF. The full variable domain, its missing parts supplied by reference TRBV30 and TRBJ1-5, is SQTIHQWPATLVQPVGSPLSLECTVEGTSNPNLYWYRQAAGRGLQLLFYSVGIGQISSEVPQNLSASRPQDRQFILSSKKLLLSDSGFYLCAWGTGGPSPQHFGDGTRLSIL.

On this clonotype itself: A single base separates this from a much larger clone, so it may be a read error. The CDR3 DNA follows: TGTGCCAGCAGGGGGGCAGGGGGCAAAAAGACCCAGTACTTC. It encodes CASRGAGGKKTQYF. J is TRBJ2-5 and V is TRBV12-3 or TRBV12-4; the match to TRBD1 covers 8 bases. J lost 6 bases, V lost 6 bases, and 9 bases had no gene match. CDR3 size: 14 residues.

The gene calls are TRBV5-1 and TRBJ2-7, with 8 positions matching TRBD1. V was clipped by 2 bases and J by 5 bases; unmatched bases: 6. CDR1 and CDR2 from the germline V gene are SGHRS and YFSETQ. This CDR3 contains 14 residues. CDR3 DNA sequence: TGCGCCAGCAGCTTAGGACAGGGTCGGAACGAGCAGTACTTC. As protein: CASSLGQGRNEQYF.

This clonotype has more than one count but fewer than ten. The rearrangement joins TRBV19 to TRBJ2-4; 14 nucleotides match TRBD2. CDR3 size: 20 residues. Trimming took 8 bases from V and 9 from J; bases not matched to a gene: 24. Germline loops: CDR1 LNHDA, CDR2 SQIVND (reference sequence). DNA for the CDR3: TGTGCCAGTTCCTCCAACACACCGGGACTAGCGGGAGTCACGTTTAGCATTCAGTACTTC. Translating it yields CASSSNTPGLAGVTFSIQYF.

This clonotype was detected many times. CDR3 sequence: CASSQKGLVGEQYF. In nucleotides, the CDR3 is TGTGCCAGCAGTCAAAAGGGACTAGTAGGCGAGCAGTACTTC. This chain uses TRBV12-3 or TRBV12-4 with TRBJ2-7, with 8 bases fitting TRBD2. This CDR3 has 14 residues. The junction had 9 bases not matched to a gene; V was cut back by 5 bases and J by 6 bases.

J is TRBJ1-3 and V is TRBV28; 9 bases line up with TRBD1. The germline CDR1 and CDR2 sequences are MDHEN and SYDVKM. The junction had 4 bases not matched to a gene; V was cut back by 3 bases and J by 1 base. This CDR3 is built from 16 residues. This CDR3 is CASSFFGTGSGNTIYF. Written as DNA, the CDR3 is TGTGCCAGCAGTTTTTTCGGGACAGGGTCTGGAAACACCATATATTTT.

In this sample, this clonotype turned up a few times. This chain joins TRBV29-1 and TRBJ2-7, with TRBD1 identical over 10 bases. In germline, CDR1 is SQVTM, CDR2 ANQGSEA. With 3 bases clipped from V and 6 bases from J, the junction kept 11 bases outside the gene matches. The CDR3 contains 15 residues. The CDR3 nucleotides read TGCAGCGTTGAGTTCCGGGACAGGGGTCTCTTCGAGCAGTACTTC. Encoded protein: CSVEFRDRGLFEQYF.